This T cell receptor (beta chain) was recovered during a study of shared clonotypes between healthy human individuals. Study results and caveats: Having only a few donors restricted how much genetic and exposure-history diversity was captured.

Germline V gene lookup returns CDR1 SGHNT and CDR2 YYREEE (reference sequence). Trimming shortened V by 4 bases and J by 4 bases, and 11 bases separated the two germline ends. CDR3 length equals 14 residues. The protocol was immunoSEQ multiplex PCR, while the TCRdb copy is restricted to in-frame clones and leaves out a portion. Of some 2,500,000 clones listed, 93% were seen once; the top ten hold 0.35% to 0.45%. As for this clone: Its antigen is unidentified.

The TCR comes from a man aged 18 to 35 in good health. Some clones in this sample may be carry-over from other donors' samples. The sequenced sample was naive CD4+ T cells from PBMCs. Subset given: CD45RA+ positively selected. The V call is TRBV5-4, the J call TRBJ2-2, with a weak D call TRBD2 (5 bases). The CDR3 sequence: CASSPGGTTGELFF. The DNA for the CDR3 is TGTGCCAGCAGCCCTGGAGGCACCACCGGGGAGCTGTTTTTT.